The rows below give T cell receptor beta chains drawn from one sample of a study of blood T cell repertoires in COVID-19. Sequenced by immunoSEQ multiplex PCR; TCRdb stores in-frame clones only, minus some. This table holds 200,000 to 250,000 clones, 86% found once. Sequenced input: peripheral blood. The receptors were gathered from a woman younger than 45 who had recovered from COVID-19. The CDR3 runs from the conserved cysteine through the conserved F or W. A D gene is named only where the DNA matches it firmly. Clone size appears in some rows only: once, few, many, or a class for an expanded clone.

d_call: NA
clone_size: NA
v_call: TRBV7-8
j_call: TRBJ2-4
cdr3_length: 16
cdr3_aa: CASSRWRVGAKNIQYF
cdr3_nt: TGTGCCAGCAGCCGGTGGCGGGTGGGGGCAAAAAACATTCAGTACTTC

d_call: NA
clone_size: NA
v_call: TRBV1
j_call: TRBJ1-5
cdr3_length: 14
cdr3_aa: CTSSGGGLYQPQHF
cdr3_nt: TGCACCAGCAGCGGGGGGGGCCTTTATCAGCCCCAGCATTTT

d_call: TRBD1
clone_size: NA
v_call: TRBV2
j_call: TRBJ1-5
cdr3_length: 17
cdr3_aa: CASSTPPSSTGVQPQHF
cdr3_nt: TGTGCCAGCAGTACCCCTCCATCCTCGACAGGGGTGCAGCCCCAGCATTTT

d_call: NA
clone_size: once
v_call: TRBV19
j_call: TRBJ1-2
cdr3_length: 15
cdr3_aa: CASRKGYYTNYGYTF
cdr3_nt: TGTGCCAGTAGAAAGGGGTACTACACTAACTATGGCTACACCTTC

d_call: NA
clone_size: NA
v_call: TRBV10-3
j_call: TRBJ2-7
cdr3_length: 15
cdr3_aa: CAISERTFSSYEQYF
cdr3_nt: TGTGCCATCAGTGAGAGAACGTTCAGCTCCTACGAGCAGTACTTC

d_call: TRBD1
clone_size: NA
v_call: TRBV7-2
j_call: TRBJ2-1
cdr3_length: 13
cdr3_aa: CASSRRLDRVLFF
cdr3_nt: TGTGCCAGCAGCCGTCGGTTGGACAGGGTACTGTTCTTC

d_call: NA
clone_size: NA
v_call: TRBV3-1/TRBV3-2
j_call: TRBJ1-1
cdr3_length: 15
cdr3_aa: CASSQEEVMNTEAFF
cdr3_nt: TGTGCCAGCAGCCAGGAGGAAGTTATGAACACTGAAGCTTTCTTT

d_call: NA
clone_size: NA
v_call: TRBV19
j_call: TRBJ1-2
cdr3_length: 13
cdr3_aa: CASSTPGQPSYTF
cdr3_nt: TGTGCCAGTAGTACCCCTGGACAGCCAAGCTACACCTTC

d_call: NA
clone_size: NA
v_call: TRBV7-8
j_call: TRBJ2-3
cdr3_length: 17
cdr3_aa: CASSPTTPSAHTDTQYF
cdr3_nt: TGTGCCAGCAGCCCAACGACTCCCTCGGCCCACACAGATACGCAGTATTTT

d_call: NA
clone_size: NA
v_call: TRBV2
j_call: TRBJ2-2
cdr3_length: 14
cdr3_aa: CASIQGRMTGELFF
cdr3_nt: TGTGCCAGCATACAGGGAAGGATGACCGGGGAGCTGTTTTTT

d_call: NA
clone_size: NA
v_call: TRBV6-2/TRBV6-3
j_call: TRBJ1-1
cdr3_length: 14
cdr3_aa: CASSFNREITEAFF
cdr3_nt: TGTGCCAGCAGTTTCAACAGGGAGATCACTGAAGCTTTCTTT

d_call: NA
clone_size: NA
v_call: TRBV9
j_call: TRBJ1-2
cdr3_length: 17
cdr3_aa: CASSVATGAEANYGYTF
cdr3_nt: TGTGCCAGCAGCGTAGCTACTGGGGCGGAAGCTAACTATGGCTACACCTTC

d_call: NA
clone_size: NA
v_call: TRBV7-9
j_call: TRBJ2-5
cdr3_length: 14
cdr3_aa: CASRPGANQETQYF
cdr3_nt: TGTGCCAGCAGGCCAGGCGCAAACCAAGAGACCCAGTACTTC

d_call: TRBD1
clone_size: NA
v_call: TRBV10-3
j_call: TRBJ2-1
cdr3_length: 15
cdr3_aa: CAISALGQGENEQFF
cdr3_nt: TGTGCCATCAGTGCGTTGGGACAGGGTGAAAATGAGCAGTTCTTC

d_call: NA
clone_size: NA
v_call: TRBV27
j_call: TRBJ2-7
cdr3_length: 14
cdr3_aa: CASSTTGPTFEQYF
cdr3_nt: TGTGCCAGCAGTACGACAGGCCCCACGTTCGAGCAGTACTTC

d_call: TRBD2
clone_size: once
v_call: TRBV4-1
j_call: TRBJ2-2
cdr3_length: 15
cdr3_aa: CASSQGTSGTGELFF
cdr3_nt: TGCGCCAGCAGCCAAGGGACTAGCGGTACCGGGGAGCTGTTTTTT

d_call: TRBD1
clone_size: NA
v_call: TRBV4-1
j_call: TRBJ2-1
cdr3_length: 17
cdr3_aa: CASSDSGTERSYNEQFF
cdr3_nt: TGCGCCAGCAGCGATTCCGGGACAGAGAGATCCTACAATGAGCAGTTCTTC

d_call: NA
clone_size: NA
v_call: TRBV30
j_call: TRBJ2-3
cdr3_length: 21
cdr3_aa: CAWSVEYKLLAGGLSTDTQYF
cdr3_nt: TGTGCCTGGAGTGTAGAATATAAACTTTTGGCAGGGGGACTCAGCACAGATACGCAGTATTTT

d_call: TRBD1
clone_size: NA
v_call: TRBV3-1/TRBV3-2
j_call: TRBJ1-5
cdr3_length: 19
cdr3_aa: CASSPSYVRQGLGNQPQHF
cdr3_nt: TGTGCCAGCAGCCCAAGTTACGTTCGACAGGGTCTAGGCAATCAGCCCCAGCATTTT

d_call: NA
clone_size: NA
v_call: TRBV6-8
j_call: TRBJ1-5
cdr3_length: 16
cdr3_aa: CASSYEAGRTNQPQHF
cdr3_nt: TGTGCCAGCAGTTACGAGGCAGGGAGGACCAATCAGCCCCAGCATTTT

d_call: NA
clone_size: NA
v_call: TRBV13
j_call: TRBJ1-3
cdr3_length: 14
cdr3_aa: CASSPTVSGNTIYF
cdr3_nt: TGTGCCAGCAGCCCCACGGTCTCTGGAAACACCATATATTTT

d_call: TRBD1
clone_size: NA
v_call: TRBV6-5
j_call: TRBJ1-1
cdr3_length: 15
cdr3_aa: CASRARDRTVRVAFF
cdr3_nt: TGTGCCAGCAGGGCTCGGGACAGAACAGTTCGGGTAGCTTTCTTT

d_call: TRBD2
clone_size: NA
v_call: TRBV18
j_call: TRBJ2-3
cdr3_length: 16
cdr3_aa: CASSPRSGGDTDTQYF
cdr3_nt: TGTGCCAGCTCACCTAGGAGCGGGGGGGACACAGATACGCAGTATTTT

d_call: NA
clone_size: NA
v_call: TRBV2
j_call: TRBJ2-7
cdr3_length: 15
cdr3_aa: CASRKDSGQRSEQYF
cdr3_nt: TGTGCCAGCAGAAAAGACAGTGGCCAGCGCTCTGAGCAGTACTTC

d_call: TRBD2
clone_size: NA
v_call: TRBV6-1
j_call: TRBJ2-1
cdr3_length: 16
cdr3_aa: CASSEARGLADNEQFF
cdr3_nt: TGTGCCAGCAGTGAAGCGCGCGGACTAGCGGATAATGAGCAGTTCTTC

d_call: NA
clone_size: NA
v_call: TRBV6-2/TRBV6-3
j_call: TRBJ2-3
cdr3_length: 15
cdr3_aa: CASSPQRVSTDTQYF
cdr3_nt: TGTGCCAGCAGTCCACAGCGGGTCAGCACAGATACGCAGTATTTT

d_call: NA
clone_size: NA
v_call: TRBV6-5
j_call: TRBJ1-5
cdr3_length: 15
cdr3_aa: CASSRGPTSNQPQHF
cdr3_nt: TGTGCCAGCAGCAGGGGACCCACTAGCAATCAGCCCCAGCATTTT

d_call: TRBD1
clone_size: NA
v_call: TRBV5-4
j_call: TRBJ1-2
cdr3_length: 14
cdr3_aa: CASSWDRGQNGYTF
cdr3_nt: TGTGCCAGCAGCTGGGACAGGGGACAGAATGGCTACACCTTC

d_call: TRBD1
clone_size: NA
v_call: TRBV10-1
j_call: TRBJ1-1
cdr3_length: 13
cdr3_aa: CASTTGVGTEAFF
cdr3_nt: TGCGCCAGTACGACAGGGGTCGGCACTGAAGCTTTCTTT

d_call: NA
clone_size: once
v_call: TRBV25-1
j_call: TRBJ1-1
cdr3_length: 13
cdr3_aa: CASMGTGKTEAFF
cdr3_nt: TGTGCCAGCATGGGTACAGGGAAGACTGAAGCTTTCTTT

d_call: TRBD1
clone_size: NA
v_call: TRBV7-2
j_call: TRBJ1-5
cdr3_length: 14
cdr3_aa: CASSLDRGRQPQHF
cdr3_nt: TGTGCCAGCAGCCTTGACAGGGGAAGGCAGCCCCAGCATTTT

d_call: TRBD2
clone_size: NA
v_call: TRBV5-1
j_call: TRBJ2-7
cdr3_length: 16
cdr3_aa: CASSLGTSGGYYEQYF
cdr3_nt: TGCGCCAGCAGCTTGGGGACTAGCGGGGGCTACTACGAGCAGTACTTC

d_call: NA
clone_size: NA
v_call: TRBV18
j_call: TRBJ1-2
cdr3_length: 13
cdr3_aa: CASSPGQDYGYTF
cdr3_nt: TGTGCCAGCTCACCGGGACAAGACTATGGCTACACCTTC

d_call: NA
clone_size: NA
v_call: TRBV6-5
j_call: TRBJ1-2
cdr3_length: 14
cdr3_aa: CASSYSAGVYGYTF
cdr3_nt: TGTGCCAGCAGTTACTCAGCAGGGGTCTATGGCTACACCTTC

d_call: NA
clone_size: NA
v_call: TRBV5-1
j_call: TRBJ1-1
cdr3_length: 13
cdr3_aa: CASSLYAWTEAFF
cdr3_nt: TGCGCCAGCAGCTTGTATGCGTGGACTGAAGCTTTCTTT

d_call: TRBD1
clone_size: NA
v_call: TRBV7-9
j_call: TRBJ2-7
cdr3_length: 13
cdr3_aa: CASSLQGAREQYF
cdr3_nt: TGTGCCAGCAGCTTACAGGGGGCGCGCGAGCAGTACTTC

d_call: NA
clone_size: NA
v_call: TRBV5-1
j_call: TRBJ1-2
cdr3_length: 16
cdr3_aa: CASSPEPAGQLYGYTF
cdr3_nt: TGCGCCAGCAGCCCGGAACCGGCAGGGCAACTCTATGGCTACACCTTC